Given below is one T cell receptor beta chain in context. This clone's antigen is unknown. Base qualities are not recorded, but no much larger clone differs from it by a single base. The CDR3 goes from the cysteine to the phenylalanine over 15 residues. Just CDR3 DNA is preserved here, 45 bases in frame from base 1. The library was made by the immunoSEQ multiplex PCR assay. For the multiplex PCR, a mixture combining 60 forward primers for TCR Vbeta segments and 13 reverse primers for TCR Jbeta segments was used. The CDR3 region of rearranged TCR beta genes was amplified from genomic DNA by a multiplex PCR assay. Amplified TCR beta libraries were sequenced as 87-base-pair reads on the Illumina HiSeq System. Processing in the source paper ran as follows. A later analysis tallied 80 million to 95 million unique TCR beta chains across the 666 repertoires, and approximately 9.9 million of those chains were shared by two or more donors. To remove PCR and sequencing errors, raw reads were error-corrected and collapsed into unique sequences using a nearest-neighbor algorithm that merged closely related sequences. To assign V, D and J gene segments, CDR3 sequences were aligned to IMGT reference sequences. For a sequence to be retained, a match of at least six nucleotides to both a V gene segment and a J gene segment was required. Rearrangements were classified as productive when the CDR3 lacked stop codons and remained in frame with V and J, and all other rearrangements were classified as non-productive. Following IMGT convention, CDR3 was defined as the stretch from the second conserved V-encoded cysteine up to the conserved J-encoded phenylalanine. The earlier analysis of about 610 of the donors excluded any sequence lacking an unambiguous match to a single V gene segment. An earlier analysis of 587 of the donors called V segments functional above 56.7% productive rearrangements and segregating when the between-donor standard deviation exceeded 5%. A statistical classification framework was built to diagnose cytomegalovirus status from the catalog of TCR beta chain sequences. In a later analysis, V and J genes were assigned by comparing TCR nucleotide sequences against IMGT/GENE-DB human TR gene sequences. The TCRdist pipeline was used in a later analysis to assign CDR3 sequences and most-parsimonious VDJ recombination scenarios. In a later analysis, each TCR beta chain was defined by its CDR3 amino acid sequence together with its V-gene family, and reads lacking a unique V-gene family were excluded. In a later analysis, 450 to 600 highly shared, low-generation-probability nucleotide sequences were removed to address suspected cross-contamination and a sequencing artifact. In a later analysis, a clonal expansion index was calculated for each public chain from normalized within-repertoire ranks of inferred template counts. Generation probabilities in a later analysis came from a VDJ recombination model fitted to out-of-frame rearrangements, and those results were checked against IGoR. In a later analysis, TCR-TCR, TCR-HLA and TCR-CMV co-occurrence was scored with hypergeometric tests, and a repertoire-size bias correction was applied to TCR pairs. False discovery rates were estimated in a later analysis by permuting HLA or CMV assignments 20 times. A later analysis grouped co-occurring TCRs with DBSCAN, adding TCRdist sequence similarity when clustering within HLA-allele-positive subsets. Repertoires with fewer than 30,000 or more than 120,000 public chains, plus five repertoires with anomalous nucleotide sharing, were excluded from co-occurrence clustering. TCRdb mirrors the immuneACCESS table, restricted to in-frame sequences. Some clones are absent from its copies; in checked studies, under half trace to an unresolved V gene, and the reason for the others is unknown. The DNA was the basis for D and trimming; V, J and clone size are from that table. Counted in this sample were more than 140,000 clones; 55% to 70% of them appeared once. The ten largest clones take up 2.5% to 3.5% of the sample.

The data are from a study of cytomegalovirus exposure and HLA in healthy donors listed by TCRdb under 2017. General notes on the study: An earlier analysis of a few hundred of the donors reported about 260 Gb of sequence data and about 120 million unique TCR beta sequences obtained from around 170 million T cells. A later analysis re-examined previously published TCR beta repertoires from hundreds of donors and added high-resolution HLA genotyping to investigate patterns of TCR occurrence. Genome-wide SNP genotypes for about 65% of the 666 donors were used in a later genetic analysis, which treated that subset as a discovery cohort. The study profiled the T cell repertoires of approximately 700 subjects by immunosequencing and related them to cytomegalovirus serostatus. The genetic ancestry cluster associated with self-reported Caucasian donors included roughly 84% of the roughly 400 genotyped donors. Alongside the repertoire data, information on donor age, sex, ethnicity and CMV serostatus was compiled. HLA typing covered class I and class II loci at four-digit resolution. High-throughput TCR immunosequencing, statistical association of individual TCRs with disease status, and machine learning were combined to predict cytomegalovirus infection status. Typing coverage varied by locus: roughly 629-640 donors for A, B, C, DRB1 and DQB1; more than 500 for DQA1; around 610 for DPA1; fewer than 480 for DPB1. Besides the first cohort of 666 subjects, a separate validation cohort made up of some 110 different subjects was used. An early release covering around 630 HLA-typed donors comprised about 300 gigabases of sequencing data and about 90 million unique TCR sequences. An earlier analysis of some 500 of the donors used high-throughput TCR beta sequencing to judge whether each TCR beta V gene segment behaved as functional or pseudogenic. Across roughly 420 genotyped donors of the cohort, an average of about 240,000 unique TCR beta nucleotide sequences per donor were sequenced, and roughly 20% of those sequences were non-productive. Four to six DR-DQ haplotypes were handled as single units for association and clustering, since linkage in the cohort was strong. All discovery cohort repertoires had been generated on a single sequencing platform. Rather than using new phenotypic data, the later analysis identified candidate immune exposures from TCR beta sequences and from how often those sequences occurred across donors. The study was designed to test whether signatures of past pathogen exposure could be identified by cataloging public T cell receptors. Study-wide conclusions, independent of this receptor: Linkage disequilibrium might explain the correlated functional status among segregating V segments, but an unknown experimental factor could not be ruled out. Most TCR sequences were observed very rarely across donors, whereas some public TCRs were present in many individuals. At a false discovery rate of 0.05, a later analysis linked 15,000 to 20,000 TCR beta sequences to specific HLA alleles. Assigning TCR associations to individual alleles was difficult when HLA alleles, especially DR and DQ, strongly co-occurred. The earlier analysis of around 600 of the donors excluded roughly 17 rarely observed V segments, including chromosome 9 orphons, because counts were too low. The authors suggested that the approach could potentially be extended to other disease states and immunological phenotypes. According to a later genetic analysis, donors in an Asian-associated ancestry cluster had fewer N-insertions in productive TCRs than the approximately 670-donor mean. HLA typing was unavailable for some donors at each locus, so association tests used only the typed subset. Broadly in line with IMGT annotations, most TCR beta V segments showed up in productive rearrangements about 87% or about 30% of the time in an earlier analysis of about 500 of the donors. In both the original and validation cohorts, the classifier was reported to diagnose cytomegalovirus status with high specificity and sensitivity. Some IMGT-functional V segments, including TRBV6-2 and TRBV6-3, could not be distinguished by the 87-base-pair reads and were therefore excluded. The cohort was sequenced for TCR beta chains only, and without alpha or paired-chain data the features that could be detected were limited. A total of around 150 TCR beta chains were listed by the study as associated with cytomegalovirus. Presence/absence analyses assumed roughly uniform sequencing depth across donors, an assumption that may not hold. In vitro tests confirmed that a few of the cytomegalovirus-associated TCR beta chains recognize cytomegalovirus antigens. Most CMV-associated TCR beta chains appeared to be HLA-restricted in a later analysis, and the HLA associations seemed to be driven largely by CMV exposure. A further reported finding was that TCR beta sequences accurately predicted the HLA-A and HLA-B alleles for most subjects in the first cohort. In a later analysis, several top co-occurrence clusters were reported to appear linked to parvovirus B19, influenza, CMV and Epstein-Barr virus. In a later analysis, HLA-associated TCR beta chains were found to be more clonally expanded and to have lower generation probabilities than equally common non-associated chains. In a later analysis, TCR association rates were found to vary across HLA loci, with the most associated TCRs seen for DRB1 alleles and the fewest for HLA-C alleles. V-gene and J-gene trimming of TCR beta chains was associated with a missense DCLRE1C variant in a later genetic analysis, and the association was replicated in an independent cohort. A cluster of highly shared sequence variants was judged likely to represent a technical artifact of the sequencing pipeline. The only immune exposure information available for the cohort was CMV serostatus.

The cohort consisted of approximately 690 healthy bone marrow donors. At the time of sampling, every cohort member was nominally healthy, though immune exposures that went unrecorded were likely present. The donor was CMV seropositive and belonged to the group of 250 to 300 seropositive cohort members. Each donor provided a peripheral blood sample, and peripheral blood mononuclear cells were used for TCR beta sequencing. Genomic DNA was extracted from the blood cell samples with the Qiagen DNeasy Blood Extraction Kit. Sequenced input: PBMCs. The TCR sequence derives from a woman aged 25 to 39 in good health and CMV-seropositive. The chain joins TRBV21-1 to TRBJ2-7; the table's D call TRBD1 went unverified against the DNA. TRBV21-1 is recorded as a pseudogene. The nucleotide sequence is given as TGTGCCAGCAGCAAAGACCGGGACAGGGACTACGAGCAGTACTTC. Translated, this gives CASSKDRDRDYEQYF.